The rows below give T cell receptor beta chains drawn from one sample of a study of blood T cells in healthy people across ages. TCRdb re-called the 5' RACE reads through MiXCR, storing one row per CDR3 protein. The sample shows about 1 million distinct CDR3 sequences, under 45% of them seen only once. The sample was blood. Receptors originate from a woman aged 55 to 70 in good health. Both conserved end residues are part of each CDR3. A D gene is named only where the DNA matches it firmly. The size field is filled for only some rows; it gives once, few, many or a size class.

abundance	len	d_gene	j_gene	v_gene	CDR3nt	CDR3aa
NA	15	TRBD1	TRBJ1-5	TRBV15	TGTGCCACCAGCAAAAGCCCTCAGGGGGGTCAGCCCCAGCATTTT	CATSKSPQGGQPQHF
NA	17	NA	TRBJ2-1	TRBV28	TGTGCCAGCAGCCCGGGGGAGATTGGGGGTGCCTACAATGAGCAGTTCTTC	CASSPGEIGGAYNEQFF
NA	13	NA	TRBJ1-5	TRBV6-1	TGTGCCAGCAGTGAACGTAGCAATCAGCCCCAGCATTTT	CASSERSNQPQHF
NA	16	NA	TRBJ2-3	TRBV7-8	TGTGCCAGCAGCTTAGGTCGGCGGAAGAGCACAGATACGCAGTATTTT	CASSLGRRKSTDTQYF
few	15	TRBD1	TRBJ2-3	TRBV6-6	TGTGCCAGCAGGTCACAGGGGGCCGGCACAGATACGCAGTATTTT	CASRSQGAGTDTQYF
NA	15	TRBD2	TRBJ2-1	TRBV7-2	TGTGCCAGCAGCCGTGCTAGCGGTTCTTACAATGAGCAGTTCTTC	CASSRASGSYNEQFF
NA	13	NA	TRBJ2-1	TRBV11-2	TGTGCCAGCAGCTCCGGGTCCATAACCGAGCAGTTCTTC	CASSSGSITEQFF
few	13	NA	TRBJ2-5	TRBV28	TGTGCCAGCATGACAAGGCTACAAGAGACCCAGTACTTC	CASMTRLQETQYF
NA	12	NA	TRBJ1-2	TRBV6-5	TGTGCCAGCGGAACAGAAGTCTATGGCTACACCTTC	CASGTEVYGYTF
many	16	NA	TRBJ2-4	TRBV12-3/TRBV12-4	TGTGCCAGCAGTGAGCGGAGTGGGGGATACGGAAACATTCAGTACTTC	CASSERSGGYGNIQYF
few	14	NA	TRBJ2-3	TRBV13	TGTGCCAGCAGCTCCGGCAAGTTGACAGATACGCAGTATTTT	CASSSGKLTDTQYF
NA	14	NA	TRBJ2-7	TRBV6-1	TGTGCCAGCCGGATTTCCCGATCGGGGAGTGAGCAGTACTTC	CASRISRSGSEQYF
few	13	NA	TRBJ2-7	TRBV6-1	TGTGCCAGCGTCCAGGGGCCCTACAATGAGCAGTACTTC	CASVQGPYNEQYF
NA	16	TRBD1	TRBJ1-6	TRBV20-1	TGCAGTGCTAGAGGACAGGGGTCTCCCCTGAATTCACCCCTCCACTTT	CSARGQGSPLNSPLHF
NA	13	NA	TRBJ2-7	TRBV7-8	TGTGCCAGCAGGGCGCAGGGAGACTACGAGCAGTACTTC	CASRAQGDYEQYF
NA	13	NA	TRBJ2-6	TRBV6-5	TGTGCCAGCACCCCGAAAGGGGCCAACGTCCTGACTTTC	CASTPKGANVLTF
NA	15	NA	TRBJ2-7	TRBV7-2	TGTGCCAGCAGCTTAACTTGGCCAGCCGCTTACGAGCAGTACTTC	CASSLTWPAAYEQYF
few	18	NA	TRBJ2-5	TRBV6-5	TGTGCCAGCAGTTCCCCCAAGGGGGCGGGAGTTCAGAAAGAGACCCAGTACTTC	CASSSPKGAGVQKETQYF
few	14	TRBD1	TRBJ2-7	TRBV12-3/TRBV12-4	TGTGCCAGCAGTCGTACAGGGGCGAGGGACGAGCAGTACTTC	CASSRTGARDEQYF
NA	13	NA	TRBJ2-1	TRBV13	TGTGCCAGCAGCCCTAGGCCCGGCGATGAGCAGTTCTTC	CASSPRPGDEQFF
many	14	TRBD2	TRBJ2-4	TRBV6-2/TRBV6-3	TGTGCCAGCAGTGAAGGACTAGCCCAAAACATTCAGTACTTC	CASSEGLAQNIQYF
few	15	TRBD2	TRBJ2-1	TRBV5-1	TGCGCCAGCAGCTTGGAAGGGACTAGCGGGAATGAGCAGTTCTTC	CASSLEGTSGNEQFF
once	15	TRBD2	TRBJ2-1	TRBV10-3	TGTGCCATCAGTGAGTCCTCTAGCGGGAGGATAGAGCAGTTCTTC	CAISESSSGRIEQFF
NA	14	TRBD1	TRBJ1-1	TRBV28	TGTGCCAGCAGTTCCGATGGAACAGGGGCGTCTTCTTTCTTT	CASSSDGTGASSFF
NA	15	TRBD2	TRBJ2-7	TRBV10-2	TGCGCCAGCAGTGCATTGGCTAGCGGGAGGGACGAGCAGTACTTC	CASSALASGRDEQYF
NA	15	TRBD2	TRBJ2-7	TRBV20-1	TGCAGTGCTAGAGACCAAAGCGGGGGCTCCTACGAGCAGTACTTC	CSARDQSGGSYEQYF
NA	14	NA	TRBJ2-1	TRBV29-1	TGCAGCGGGAGAGAAGGGGGGACCGGGGGTGAGCAGTTCTTC	CSGREGGTGGEQFF
NA	15	NA	TRBJ2-2	TRBV7-9	TGTGCCAGCAGCTTATCAGAACTGAACACCGGGGAGCTGTTTTTT	CASSLSELNTGELFF
few	15	TRBD2	TRBJ2-7	TRBV9	TGTGCCAGCAGCCCTCAAGCGGGAGTCTCCTACGAGCAGTACTTC	CASSPQAGVSYEQYF
NA	14	NA	TRBJ2-1	TRBV27	TGTGCCAGCAGTTTTGAAGCGTGGGGCAATGAGCAGTTCTTC	CASSFEAWGNEQFF
NA	16	TRBD1	TRBJ2-5	TRBV27	TGTGCCAGCGGAAGAGGGACAGGGCGAAGGGAAGAGACCCAGTACTTC	CASGRGTGRREETQYF
few	15	TRBD1	TRBJ2-5	TRBV6-6	TGTGCCAGCAGCTACCCGGGACAGGGGCGGGAGACCCAGTACTTC	CASSYPGQGRETQYF
NA	16	TRBD2	TRBJ2-5	TRBV6-1	TGTGCCAGCAGTGATGGTCTAGCGGCTGGTGGGGAGACCCAGTACTTC	CASSDGLAAGGETQYF
NA	15	TRBD1	TRBJ2-1	TRBV29-1	TGCAGCGTTAACCCGTCAGGGGGCGTCTACAATGAGCAGTTCTTC	CSVNPSGGVYNEQFF
many	13	TRBD1	TRBJ2-7	TRBV4-1	TGCGCCAGCAGGCAGACAGGGTCCTACGAGCAGTACTTC	CASRQTGSYEQYF
few	14	NA	TRBJ2-5	TRBV15	TGTGCCACCAGCAGAGATTCCAGGATAGGGACCCAGTACTTC	CATSRDSRIGTQYF
NA	14	NA	TRBJ2-5	TRBV29-1	TGCAGCGTGGCCGTCGGTAGAACCCAAGAGACCCAGTACTTC	CSVAVGRTQETQYF
few	16	TRBD1	TRBJ2-3	TRBV3-1	TGTGCCAGCAGCTCAAGGACAGGGTGGATCGCAGATACGCAGTATTTT	CASSSRTGWIADTQYF
once	18	NA	TRBJ2-1	TRBV5-8	TGTGCCAGCAGCTGGCCCAACCGGGGACCGGAGGGATTGAATGAGCAGTTCTTC	CASSWPNRGPEGLNEQFF
NA	19	TRBD2	TRBJ2-3	TRBV28	TGTGCCAGCAGTTGGGAATGGGGGAGGGAATTGTTCGGCACAGATACGCAGTATTTT	CASSWEWGRELFGTDTQYF
few	16	NA	TRBJ2-7	TRBV7-9	TGTGCCAGCAGCATAATACCCACCCTAAACTCCTACGAGCAGTACTTC	CASSIIPTLNSYEQYF
few	18	TRBD2	TRBJ2-5	TRBV28	TGTGCCAGCAGCCCCGTGGGGGGACTAGCGGAGACCCAAGAGACCCAGTACTTC	CASSPVGGLAETQETQYF
NA	13	NA	TRBJ1-1	TRBV20-1	TGCAGTGCTCAGGGACAAAAGAACACTGAAGCTTTCTTT	CSAQGQKNTEAFF
once	13	TRBD1	TRBJ2-7	TRBV9	TGTGCCAGCAGCGAGACACAGGGGCGCGAGCAGTACTTC	CASSETQGREQYF
NA	19	NA	TRBJ1-4	TRBV2	TGTGCCAGCAGTGAACCGTTATTTTCAGAAAAGACAACTAATGAAAAACTGTTTTTT	CASSEPLFSEKTTNEKLFF
NA	13	NA	TRBJ2-2	TRBV6-2/TRBV6-3	TGTGCCAGCAGAAACAGAGACACCGGGGAGCTGTTTTTT	CASRNRDTGELFF
NA	15	TRBD2	TRBJ2-3	TRBV18	TGTGCCAGCTCACCAGGAGGAGCGGGAGGCGGTGCGCAGTATTTT	CASSPGGAGGGAQYF
NA	13	NA	TRBJ1-1	TRBV12-3/TRBV12-4	TGTGCCAGCAGCTTGGACGTCGGGACTGAACCTTTCTTT	CASSLDVGTEPFF
once	13	NA	TRBJ2-7	TRBV21-1	TGTGCCAGCAGCAAAGAGTGGGGCTACGAGCAGTACTTC	CASSKEWGYEQYF
NA	16	NA	TRBJ2-1	TRBV20-1	TGCAGTGCTAGTACACGAATCCGCTGGTCCTACAATGAGCAGTTCTTC	CSASTRIRWSYNEQFF